What follows are 20 T cell receptor beta chains derived from one specimen sequenced in a study of graft-versus-host responses after intestinal transplantation (dated by TCRdb to the early 2020s). These TCRs are of unknown antigen specificity. Taken with the paper, the label for time point translates to: cells obtained before transplantation from donor or recipient. The protocol used for the library was the immunoSEQ multiplex PCR assay. TCRdb mirrors the immuneACCESS table, restricted to in-frame sequences. Some clones are absent from its copies; in checked studies, under half trace to an unresolved V gene, and the reason for the others is unknown. Across this sample there are over 65,000 clones, with around 90% seen only once. Less than 8.5% of the sample comes from the top ten. Sequences were derived from unstimulated CD8+ T cells sorted from spleen or lymph node cells, sampled before transplant. Receptors were obtained from a human donor who was the organ donor for an intestinal transplant.

The chain carries TRBV13 and TRBJ1-4; D gene unclear. This CDR3 spans 13 amino acids. The germline V gene encodes CDR1 PRHDT and CDR2 FYEKMQ (reference sequence). The ends were cut back, 3 bases at V and 7 bases at J, with 9 bases in the middle. This CDR3 reads CASSFGWGEKLFF. The CDR3 coding sequence is TGTGCCAGCAGCTTTGGGTGGGGTGAAAAACTGTTTTTT.

The table lists this clone with a count of one. The chain carries TRBV9 and TRBJ2-3; 13 bases are a match to TRBD2. This CDR3 contains 19 residues. V lost 0 bases and J lost 0; bases outside the gene matches: 7. CDR1 is SGDLS, CDR2 YYNGEE, per germline. CDR3 sequence (DNA): TGTGCCAGCAGCGTAGAGGGACTAGCGGGGCCAACTAGCACAGATACGCAGTATTTT. It encodes CASSVEGLAGPTSTDTQYF.

This chain joins TRBV5-4 and TRBJ2-3; D is unresolved. The CDR3 has 15 amino acids. The germline V and J ends were trimmed by 5 bases and 1 base, with 14 bases remaining between them. Germline V gene lookup returns CDR1 SGHNT and CDR2 YYREEE (reference sequence). In nucleotides, the CDR3 is TGTGCCAGCAGACGACCCGGCGAGGGCACAGATACGCAGTATTTT. Translated, it gives CASRRPGEGTDTQYF.

V gene TRBV10-2 combines with J gene TRBJ2-1; 7 bases are shared with TRBD1. The CDR3 covers 14 residues. Losses at the gene ends were 6 bases for V and 10 bases for J; bases not matched to a gene: 12. Looked up from germline, CDR1 is WSHSY and CDR2 is SAAADI. CDR3 sequence: CASRSGQQSWEQFF. The CDR3 coding sequence is TGCGCCAGCAGATCGGGACAGCAGTCCTGGGAGCAGTTCTTC.

The genes are TRBV19 and TRBJ2-1; TRBD2 agrees at 11 bases. The CDR3 consists of 14 residues. V lost 10 bases to trimming and J lost 6 bases; unmatched junction nucleotides: 8. From germline, CDR1 is LNHDA and CDR2 SQIVND (reference sequence). The CDR3 nucleotides read TGTGCCACCCGATTAGCGGGAGGGGTCAATGAGCAGTTCTTC. It translates to CATRLAGGVNEQFF.

The chain employs TRBV7-2 and TRBJ2-3; D call uncertain. V was clipped by 5 bases and J by 0 bases, with 6 bases between them. Germline V gene lookup returns CDR1 SGHTA and CDR2 FQGNSA. The CDR3 is 13 amino acids. CDR3 loop: CASSTISTDTQYF. The CDR3 nucleotides are TGTGCCAGCAGCACGATTAGCACAGATACGCAGTATTTT.

This clone has a single count. CDR3 residues: CASTPFGSFYGYTF. In DNA form, the CDR3 reads TGTGCCAGCACCCCCTTTGGGAGCTTCTATGGCTACACCTTC. This chain links TRBV6-1 with TRBJ1-2; D ambiguous. Germline CDR1 reads MNHNS; CDR2 reads SASEGT. This CDR3 spans 14 amino acids. V lost 7 bases to trimming and J lost 4 bases, with 16 bases between them.

The V call is TRBV4-1, the J call TRBJ1-1, with 7 bases matching TRBD1. After removal of 5 bases from V and 5 bases from J, the junction contained 8 bases not matched to a gene. Germline V gene sequence: CDR1 MGHRA, CDR2 YSYEKL. The CDR3 spans 14 residues. CDR3 bases: TGCGCCAGCAGCTACCCGACAGGGAGAACTGAAGCTTTCTTT. The encoded protein is CASSYPTGRTEAFF.

V gene TRBV7-2 combines with J gene TRBJ2-7; D might be TRBD2 (6 bases). Looked up from germline, CDR1 is SGHTA and CDR2 is FQGNSA. The CDR3 runs 14 residues. V lost 1 base, J lost 3 bases, and 10 bases lay in between. CDR3 DNA: TGTGCCAGCAGCTTAGACGGGAGCCACTACGAGCAGTACTTC. This gives the protein CASSLDGSHYEQYF.

This clone showed up just once. The chain uses TRBV5-6 and TRBJ1-1; D gene unclear. V lost 2 bases and J lost 4, with 9 bases in between. The CDR3 extends over 13 amino acids. Germline-derived CDR1 and CDR2 are SGHDT and YYEEEE. CDR3 residues: CASSLGYGTEAFF. The DNA of the CDR3 is TGTGCCAGCAGCTTAGGTTATGGCACTGAAGCTTTCTTT.

The J gene is TRBJ1-2, the V gene TRBV5-6; D may be TRBD1 (6 bases). CDR3 length: 12 amino acids. Germline assignment: CDR1 SGHDT and CDR2 YYEEEE. The ends were cut back, 5 bases at V and 7 bases at J, with 12 bases in the middle. CDR3: CASREGGTGYTF. As DNA, the CDR3 is TGTGCCAGCAGAGAGGGGGGTACTGGCTACACCTTC.

The chain joins TRBV5-4 to TRBJ1-2; D is unresolved. V was cut by 4 bases and J by 4 bases, with 11 bases left in between. CDR3 size: 13 residues. Looked up from germline, CDR1 is SGHNT and CDR2 is YYREEE (reference sequence). CDR3 sequence reads: CASSLGAGYGYTF. The CDR3 DNA is TGTGCCAGCAGCCTCGGAGCAGGCTATGGCTACACCTTC.

This clone was found once. The same CDR3 arises from other DNA sequences in this sample as well. The rearrangement links TRBV5-6 to TRBJ2-7; D not resolved. There are 12 residues in the CDR3. The germline gives CDR1 SGHDT, CDR2 YYEEEE. V was pared by 3 bases and J by 0 bases, with 4 bases between. The CDR3 DNA reads TGTGCCAGCAGCTCTAACTCCTACGAGCAGTACTTC. It is translated as CASSSNSYEQYF.

The V gene is TRBV4-2, the J gene TRBJ2-1; 7 bases map to TRBD2. V lost 0 bases to trimming and J lost 6 bases; unmatched junction nucleotides: 2. This CDR3 comprises 14 residues. Germline lookup yields CDR1 LGHNA and CDR2 YNFKEQ. The CDR3: CASSQDPSGNEQFF. The CDR3 DNA reads TGTGCCAGCAGCCAAGATCCTAGCGGCAATGAGCAGTTCTTC.

This clone was found a few times. The V gene is TRBV7-9, the J gene TRBJ2-1, with D uncertain. The CDR3 extends over 11 amino acids. Looked up from germline, CDR1 is SEHNR and CDR2 is FQNEAQ (reference sequence). V lost 8 bases to trimming and J lost 6 bases, with 8 bases between them. In nucleotides, the CDR3 is TGTGCCAGCGCCTCCGGCAATGAGCAGTTCTTC. Translation gives CASASGNEQFF.

The gene calls are TRBV5-5 and TRBJ1-2; D unclear. Germline-derived CDR1 and CDR2 are SGHKS and YYEKEE (reference sequence). The length of the CDR3 is 14 residues. V gave up 4 bases and J gave up 4 bases, with 14 bases separating them. The CDR3 loop reads CASSPRSLGYGYTF. As DNA, the CDR3 is TGTGCCAGCAGCCCCCGTAGCCTGGGCTATGGCTACACCTTC.

Remarks on this clone: Distinct nucleotide sequences in the sample also encode this CDR3. The chain joins TRBV18 to TRBJ2-7; D gene ambiguous. The length of the CDR3 is 11 residues. Trimming took 2 bases from V and 7 from J, leaving 6 bases between them. Germline values: CDR1 KGHSH, CDR2 LQKENI. CDR3 protein: CASSPGYEQYF. The CDR3 bases are TGTGCCAGCTCACCAGGGTATGAGCAGTACTTC.

This chain uses TRBV20-1 with TRBJ2-7; D may be TRBD2 (6 bases). With 7 bases removed from V and 7 bases from J, the gap between germline ends came to 11 bases. The CDR3 runs to 10 residues. Germline lookup yields CDR1 DFQATT and CDR2 SNEGSKA (reference sequence). CDR3 sequence: CSEEGWEQYF. The CDR3 DNA sequence: TGCAGTGAGGAGGGGTGGGAGCAGTACTTC.

The chain has TRBV2 and TRBJ1-1; perhaps TRBD1 as D (5 bases). The CDR3 extends over 13 amino acids. Trimming left V 7 bases short and J 4 bases short, with 13 bases between. Germline values: CDR1 SNHLY, CDR2 FYNNEI. The CDR3 here is CASMEGGGTEAFF. CDR3 coding DNA: TGTGCCAGCATGGAGGGTGGGGGCACTGAAGCTTTCTTT.

V usage is TRBV11-2 and J usage is TRBJ2-7; maybe TRBD2 (5 bases). V lost 1 base to trimming and J lost 1 base, with 5 bases between them. Per the germline V gene, CDR1 is SGHAT and CDR2 is FQNNGV. The CDR3 is 13 amino acids. This chain's CDR3 is CASSLGESYEQYF. The CDR3 coding sequence is TGTGCCAGCAGCTTAGGGGAGTCCTACGAGCAGTACTTC. Full variable domain (outside the CDR3, taken from reference TRBV11-2 and TRBJ2-7): EAGVAQSPRYKIIEKRQSVAFWCNPISGHATLYWYQQILGQGPKLLIQFQNNGVVDDSQLPKDRFSAERLKGVDSTLKIQPAKLEDSAVYLCASSLGESYEQYFGPGTRLTVT.